This T cell receptor beta chain comes out of a study of T cells after posttransplantation cyclophosphamide. In this sample, this clone turned up once. Its antigen is still unknown. Whole-study findings and limits: Blood and skin or GI T cell repertoires showed limited TRB overlap. Later post-transplant blood repertoires were often dominated by donor CD8+ memory clones. Recipient CMV seropositivity and CMV reactivation strongly tracked TRB clonality.

Profiled with immunoSEQ multiplex PCR; TCRdb holds only in-frame clones, not every one. The sample gives around 23,000 clones, approximately 73% of which show up once; 0.55% to 0.75% is in the top ten. The CDR3 is made up of 14 amino acids. Germline values: CDR1 SGHKS, CDR2 YYEKEE (reference sequence). Losses at the gene ends were 0 bases for V and 5 bases for J; bases not matched to a gene: 3. The chain combines TRBV5-5 with TRBJ1-2; 8 bases map to TRBD1. The sequenced material came from memory CD4+ T cells sorted from PBMCs. This clonotype originated in a woman in her sixties in good health, CMV-negative, and a related stem cell transplant donor. The CDR3 DNA reads as TGTGCCAGCAGCTTGGTGGACAGGGAGTATGGCTACACCTTC. It codes for CASSLVDREYGYTF.